This passage covers 23 T cell receptor beta chains from one sample sequenced in a study of breast tumors, draining lymph nodes, adjacent tissues. Samples came from axillary lymph nodes draining the breast cancer. Each CDR3 protein gets one entry after TCRdb re-called the multiplex PCR reads with MiXCR. This sample yields roughly 220,000 distinct CDR3 sequences, of which under 40% are seen a single time; 3% to 4.5% belongs to the top ten. Sequenced input: axillary lymph node tissue. The source is a female donor with breast cancer. Some clones in this sample may be carry-over from other donors' samples.

This clonotype was detected ten times or more. V usage is TRBV15 and J usage is TRBJ2-4, with D perhaps TRBD2 (6 bases). V lost 4 bases and J 7 bases, leaving 14 bases between the germline ends. Looked up from germline, CDR1 is LNHNV and CDR2 is YYDKDF (reference sequence). CDR3 length: 14 residues. In nucleotides, the CDR3 is TGTGCCACCAGCACAAGACGGGAGAGGAACATTCAGTACTTC. Protein product: CATSTRRERNIQYF.

This clonotype occurred many times. The chain couples TRBV5-1 to TRBJ2-5; D is undetermined. V dropped 0 bases and J dropped 2 bases, with 8 bases sitting between them. Per germline, CDR1 SGHRS and CDR2 YFSETQ. The CDR3 consists of 14 residues. The CDR3 DNA sequence: TGCGCCAGCAGCTTGGCCCTCTTACAAGAGACCCAGTACTTC. Encoded protein: CASSLALLQETQYF.

This sequence joins TRBV19 and TRBJ2-1; D assignment may be TRBD1 or TRBD2 (5 bases each). V was trimmed by 3 bases and J by 7 bases, leaving 13 bases between them. The germline gives CDR1 LNHDA, CDR2 SQIVND (reference sequence). The CDR3 covers 14 residues. CDR3 coding DNA: TGTGCCAGTAGTATGTTCGGGGCTTTAAATGAGCAGTTCTTC. This translates into CASSMFGALNEQFF.

This clonotype appeared many times. The rearrangement links TRBV5-1 to TRBJ1-2; D may be TRBD1 (5 bases). Per germline, CDR1 SGHRS and CDR2 YFSETQ. The V end was cut by 0 bases, the J end by 5 bases, with 8 bases between. This CDR3 has 13 residues. The CDR3, as DNA: TGCGCCAGCAGCTTGGGAGGGGAGTATGGCTACACCTTC. Translating it yields CASSLGGEYGYTF.

This clonotype was recorded at least ten times. This chain joins TRBV9 and TRBJ1-6, with no clear D. The germline gives CDR1 SGDLS, CDR2 YYNGEE. The CDR3 is 15 amino acids. V was cut by 2 bases and J by 2 bases, with 8 bases left in between. CDR3: CASSVGNTYNSPLHF. The CDR3 bases are TGTGCCAGCAGCGTGGGCAATACCTATAATTCACCCCTCCACTTT. Combining the CDR3 with reference TRBV9 and TRBJ1-6 gives the whole variable domain DSGVTQTPKHLITATGQRVTLRCSPRSGDLSVYWYQQSLDQGLQFLIQYYNGEERAKGNILERFSAQQFPDLHSELNLSSLELGDSALYFCASSVGNTYNSPLHFGNGTRLTVT.

To note about this clonotype: A much larger clonotype is one base distant, so this may be a read error. V usage is TRBV7-6 and J usage is TRBJ2-1, with TRBD1 matching over 9 bases. Germline loops: CDR1 SGHVS, CDR2 FNYEAQ. CDR3 size: 15 residues. The CDR3 reads CASSLVTGGYNEQLF. CDR3 bases: TGTGCCAGCAGCTTAGTTACAGGGGGCTACAATGAGCAGCTCTTC.

V usage is TRBV20-1 and J usage is TRBJ1-3; TRBD1 matches at 9 bases. Germline loops: CDR1 DFQATT, CDR2 SNEGSKA (reference sequence). CDR3 length equals 11 residues. The trim removed 7 bases at V and 7 bases at J, leaving 2 bases unmatched. CDR3 nucleotide sequence: TGCAGTGTCACAGGGGGCAACACCATATATTTT. This sequence encodes CSVTGGNTIYF.

This chain joins TRBV6-2 or TRBV6-3 and TRBJ1-5; D is possibly TRBD1 (5 bases). Trimming removed 2 bases from V and 0 bases from J, with 11 bases in between. The CDR3 covers 16 residues. The germline CDR1 and CDR2 sequences are MNHEY and SVGEGT. The chain's CDR3 is CASSYGRTNSNQPQHF. The CDR3 DNA follows: TGTGCCAGCAGTTACGGCCGGACAAATAGCAATCAGCCCCAGCATTTT.

Points on this clonotype: One base away lies a much larger clone, so this may be a sequencing read error. The chain couples TRBV6-5 to TRBJ1-2; D unclear. CDR1 and CDR2 from the germline V gene are MNHEY and SVGAGI. The CDR3 contains 14 residues. The ends were cut back, 1 base at V and 3 bases at J, with 9 bases in the middle. The chain's CDR3 is CASSYFAGHYGYTF. Here the CDR3 DNA reads TGTGCCAGCAGTTACTTCGCAGGACACTATGGCTACACCTTC.

This clonotype was seen ten or more times. The rearrangement joins TRBV20-1 to TRBJ1-6; no clear D gene. Trimming pared 5 bases from V and 0 bases from J, leaving 5 bases between. This CDR3 is 13 amino acids long. The germline V gene encodes CDR1 DFQATT and CDR2 SNEGSKA (reference sequence). For the CDR3, the DNA is TGCAGTGCTGGGGTCTCCTATAATTCACCCCTCCACTTT. Translation: CSAGVSYNSPLHF.

Comment on this clonotype: This sequence may be a read error, since a much larger clone differs from it by one base. V usage is TRBV10-2 and J usage is TRBJ2-7, with 11 bases lining up with TRBD1. This CDR3 comprises 16 residues. Germline CDR1 reads WSHSY; CDR2 reads SAAADI. DNA for the CDR3: TGCGCCAGCAGAGCTAATATAGGACAGGGGGCTTACGGGCAGTACTTC. It codes for CASRANIGQGAYGQYF.

At least ten counts were recorded for this clonotype. The V call is TRBV6-6, the J call TRBJ2-5; D may be TRBD1 or TRBD2 (6 bases each). Germline V gene data show CDR1 as MNHNY and CDR2 as SVGAGI (reference sequence). V shed 2 bases and J shed 6 bases, with 16 bases lying between them. CDR3 length equals 15 residues. The CDR3 DNA reads as TGTGCCAGCAGTTACCCCCTAGGGGGGCGGCAGACCCAGTACTTC. Translated, it gives CASSYPLGGRQTQYF.

As regards this clonotype: A much larger clone differs from this one at a single base, so this may be a read error. The chain employs TRBV5-8 and TRBJ2-7; perhaps TRBD1 as D (6 bases). CDR3 length: 15 residues. Germline loops: CDR1 SGHTS, CDR2 YDEGEE. V lost 5 bases to trimming and J lost 7 bases, with 22 bases between them. CDR3 sequence (DNA): TGTGCCAGCAGACTCCGCAGGGGCTCCTACAATGAGCAGTACTTC. This translates into CASRLRRGSYNEQYF.

This clonotype was counted ten times or more. The chain carries TRBV4-3 and TRBJ1-2, with D maybe TRBD1 (5 bases). Per germline, CDR1 LGHNA and CDR2 YSLEER. Trimming took 4 bases from V and 2 from J, leaving 11 bases between them. CDR3 length: 14 amino acids. The CDR3 DNA follows: TGCGCCAGCAGCCCTACAGAGGGGAACTATGGCTACACCTTC. It specifies CASSPTEGNYGYTF.

This clonotype was observed a single time. The V and J genes are TRBV20-1 and TRBJ1-1; the match to TRBD1 covers 10 bases. Trimming took 5 bases from V and 7 from J; bases not matched to a gene: 7. The germline gives CDR1 DFQATT, CDR2 SNEGSKA (reference sequence). The length of the CDR3 is 13 residues. CDR3 sequence: CSARDRGVGEAFF. CDR3 coding DNA: TGCAGTGCTCGGGACAGGGGTGTTGGTGAAGCTTTCTTT.

On this clonotype: Germline is not matched at one junction end, which may reflect a read error. The rearrangement joins TRBV6-6 to TRBJ2-5; TRBD2 matches 9 bases. This CDR3 spans 15 amino acids. Germline CDR1 MNHNY, CDR2 SVGAGI (reference sequence). The CDR3 bases are TGTGCCAGCAGTCACTCTCTAGCGGGGAAAGAGACCCAGTACTTC. This codes for CASSHSLAGKETQYF.

This clonotype was seen ten or more times. V is TRBV27 and J is TRBJ2-3; D remains ambiguous. The CDR3 extends over 11 amino acids. Germline lookup yields CDR1 MNHEY and CDR2 SMNVEV (reference sequence). V shed 4 bases and J shed 4 bases, with 3 bases lying between them. CDR3 sequence: CASSSADTQYF. CDR3 nucleotides: TGTGCCAGCAGTTCGGCAGATACGCAGTATTTT.

The chain couples TRBV5-5 to TRBJ2-1, with D maybe TRBD2 (5 bases). This CDR3 contains 13 residues. Germline CDR1 and CDR2: SGHKS and YYEKEE (reference sequence). V was cut by 1 base and J by 10 bases, with 12 bases left in between. CDR3 coding DNA: TGTGCCAGCAGCTTGACTAGTACCTTGGAGCAGTTCTTC. It yields the protein CASSLTSTLEQFF.

Many counts were recorded for this clonotype. This chain uses TRBV10-2 with TRBJ2-5; the D is unclear. CDR1 is WSHSY, CDR2 SAAADI, per germline. The CDR3 runs 13 residues. Trimming took off 8 bases at V and 1 base at J, with 11 bases between the two ends. CDR3: CASSRFAQETQYF. In DNA form, the CDR3 reads TGCGCCAGCTCAAGGTTTGCCCAAGAGACCCAGTACTTC.

The chain employs TRBV7-6 and TRBJ1-6, with 7 nucleotides matching TRBD1. This CDR3 has 16 residues. Germline V lookup: CDR1 SGHVS, CDR2 FNYEAQ. Germline trimming cut 3 bases from V and 2 bases from J; bases unmatched to any gene: 4. The DNA for the CDR3 is TGTGCCAGCAGCTTCCGGACAGGTCCCTATAATTCACCCCTCCACTTT. It encodes CASSFRTGPYNSPLHF.

With regard to this clonotype: Sequence at one end of the junction differs from germline and may be a read error. The V and J genes are TRBV5-1 and TRBJ2-4; 13 nucleotides line up with TRBD2. The CDR3 loop spans 17 amino acids. Germline assignment: CDR1 SGHRS and CDR2 YFSETQ. The CDR3 is CASSLGTSGVVRYIQYF. The CDR3 DNA is TGTGCCAGCAGCTTGGGGACTAGCGGGGTAGTTAGGTACATTCAGTACTTC.

This clonotype was recorded many times. This rearrangement joins TRBV4-3 to TRBJ2-2; D unclear. The CDR3 runs 16 residues. V gave up 2 bases and J gave up 7 bases, with 17 bases separating them. The germline V gene encodes CDR1 LGHNA and CDR2 YSLEER. This CDR3 is CASSQPLVGFGGELFF. CDR3 nucleotides: TGCGCCAGCAGCCAACCGTTGGTGGGGTTCGGCGGGGAGCTGTTTTTT.

This clonotype has a count of ten or more. The chain joins TRBV2 to TRBJ2-3; D may correspond to TRBD1 or TRBD2 (6 bases each). This CDR3 has 16 residues. CDR1 and CDR2 (germline): SNHLY, FYNNEI. V was trimmed by 6 bases and J by 5 bases, leaving 21 bases between them. CDR3 residues: CASSAGPQGRIDTQYF. CDR3 sequence (DNA): TGTGCCAGCAGCGCCGGGCCCCAGGGGAGGATAGATACGCAGTATTTT. The whole variable domain, remainder taken from reference TRBV2 and TRBJ2-3, is EPEVTQTPSHQVTQMGQEVILRCVPISNHLYFYWYRQILGQKVEFLVSFYNNEISEKSEIFDDQFSVERPDGSNFTLKIRSTKLEDSAMYFCASSAGPQGRIDTQYFGPGTRLTVL.